A single sample gave rise to the 13 T cell receptor beta chains below, sequenced in a study of cytomegalovirus exposure and HLA in healthy donors. TCRdb's copy holds only in-frame clones and misses some; the assay was immunoSEQ multiplex PCR. The table lists some 260,000 clones, about 90% of them singletons, with around 12% in the top ten. The sequenced sample consisted of PBMCs. These receptors all stem from a man between 18 and 35 years old in good health and CMV-seropositive.

This clone was seen once. This chain joins TRBV30 and TRBJ2-2; TRBD1 is a possible D gene (9 bases). CDR3 length: 18 residues. V lost 2 bases and J 5 bases, leaving 24 bases between the germline ends. Germline lookup yields CDR1 GTSNPN and CDR2 SVGIG (reference sequence). Here the CDR3 reads CAWSRQGVLAGLTGELFF. Written as DNA, the CDR3 is TGTGCCTGGAGTAGACAGGGGGTCTTAGCGGGGCTTACCGGGGAGCTGTTTTTT.

This clone is a singleton in its sample. The chain has TRBV4-3 and TRBJ1-1; 7 nucleotides agree with TRBD1. J lost 6 bases, V lost 2 bases, and 6 bases had no gene match. Germline CDR1 is LGHNA and CDR2 is YSLEER. The CDR3 runs 14 residues. The CDR3 sequence: CASSQTGVGSEAFF. For the CDR3, the DNA is TGCGCCAGCAGCCAAACAGGGGTGGGTTCTGAAGCTTTCTTT.

With regard to this clone: At the DNA level, this CDR3 is encoded by other sequences in the same sample as well. This chain's CDR3 is CASSEVGGGNQPQHF. DNA for the CDR3: TGTGCCAGCAGTGAGGTTGGAGGGGGAAATCAGCCCCAGCATTTT. The genes are TRBV2 and TRBJ1-5; D may be TRBD1 (6 bases). The germline CDR1 and CDR2 sequences are SNHLY and FYNNEI. Trimming shortened V by 3 bases and J by 4 bases, and 13 bases separated the two germline ends. The CDR3 is made up of 15 amino acids.

The chain joins TRBV20-1 to TRBJ2-3, with D uncertain. Trimming took 1 base from V and 5 from J, leaving 4 bases between them. The CDR3 covers 11 residues. Per the germline V gene, CDR1 is DFQATT and CDR2 is SNEGSKA (reference sequence). The CDR3 nucleotides read TGCAGTGCTAGAGTCTTAGATACGCAGTATTTT. It codes for CSARVLDTQYF.

This clone was found once. The CDR3 DNA is TGTGCCAGCAGCTCACTAGGGACAGGTAACACTGAAGCTTTCTTT. Its protein product is CASSSLGTGNTEAFF. The chain employs TRBV7-9 and TRBJ1-1; 8 bases agree with TRBD1. The germline V gene encodes CDR1 SEHNR and CDR2 FQNEAQ (reference sequence). The trim removed 4 bases at V and 2 bases at J, leaving 6 bases unmatched. The CDR3 runs to 15 residues.

The V call is TRBV11-2, the J call TRBJ1-1; unclear D gene. CDR3 size: 13 residues. Deletions cut 4 bases from V and 1 base from J, with 7 bases between. The V gene's germline CDR1 is SGHAT and CDR2 FQNNGV. CDR3: CASSYGRNTEAFF. The DNA of the CDR3 is TGTGCCAGCAGCTACGGACGGAACACTGAAGCTTTCTTT.

V and J are TRBV7-6 and TRBJ1-2; D is unresolved. The CDR3 contains 15 residues. Trimming stripped 0 bases from V and 2 bases from J, with 10 bases between. The V gene's germline CDR1 is SGHVS and CDR2 FNYEAQ. The CDR3 region is CASSLADGGNYGYTF. The CDR3 DNA follows: TGTGCCAGCAGCTTAGCGGACGGCGGGAACTATGGCTACACCTTC.

The chain employs TRBV25-1 and TRBJ2-7; tentative D call: TRBD2 (6 bases). This CDR3 has 13 amino acids. Germline CDR1 is MGHDK and CDR2 is SYGVNS. V lost 5 bases and J 6 bases, leaving 14 bases between the germline ends. The CDR3 sequence is CASSQRLGSEQYF. The CDR3 DNA follows: TGTGCCAGCAGTCAACGACTAGGTAGCGAGCAGTACTTC.

The rearrangement links TRBV6-5 to TRBJ1-5; no firm D call. Germline-derived CDR1 and CDR2 are MNHEY and SVGAGI. This CDR3 spans 16 amino acids. Trimming shortened V by 0 bases and J by 1 base, and 10 bases separated the two germline ends. In DNA, the CDR3 is TGTGCCAGCAGTTACTCGACGATTGCCAGCAATCAGCCCCAGCATTTT. Encoded protein: CASSYSTIASNQPQHF.

The CDR3: CASARLDQPQHF. CDR3 nucleotides: TGTGCCAGCGCTCGCTTGGATCAGCCCCAGCATTTT. The chain is built from TRBV28 and TRBJ1-5; D is unclear. This CDR3 contains 12 residues. Trimming pared 8 bases from V and 5 bases from J, leaving 10 bases between. Germline V gene lookup returns CDR1 MDHEN and CDR2 SYDVKM.

The rearrangement uses TRBV27 and TRBJ1-1, with D maybe TRBD1 (5 bases). Deletions cut 7 bases from V and 0 bases from J, with 12 bases between. Germline V lookup: CDR1 MNHEY, CDR2 SMNVEV (reference sequence). There are 14 residues in the CDR3. The CDR3 reads CASKGGGMNTEAFF. CDR3 DNA sequence: TGTGCCAGCAAAGGTGGGGGTATGAACACTGAAGCTTTCTTT.

The CDR3 nucleotides are TGTGCCAGCAGTGAATCGGACAGGGGAGCCTACGAGCAGTACTTC. This sequence encodes CASSESDRGAYEQYF. The genes are TRBV25-1 and TRBJ2-7, with 9 bases that match TRBD1. J gave up 2 bases and V 1 base, and 3 bases lay outside the gene matches. The CDR3 spans 15 residues. Germline CDR1 reads MGHDK; CDR2 reads SYGVNS.

DNA for the CDR3: TGTGCCAGCAGCTCCCGGGGATCTGAAGCTTTCTTT. Protein sequence: CASSSRGSEAFF. The chain joins TRBV7-9 to TRBJ1-1; no firm D call. Trimming took 4 bases from V and 6 from J, leaving 9 bases between them. This CDR3 spans 12 amino acids. Germline CDR1 SEHNR, CDR2 FQNEAQ (reference sequence).